The T cell receptor (beta chain) described here comes from a study of blood T cell repertoires in COVID-19. The CDR3 is made up of 14 amino acids. Germline CDR1 is MRHNA and CDR2 is SNTAGT. V lost 4 bases and J lost 9, with 16 bases in between. As handled by the study authors: The assay estimated nucleated cells by amplifying reference gene primers. This table comes from immunoSEQ multiplex PCR, and its TCRdb copy is limited to in-frame clones, with some not included. That table furnishes V, J and clone size, whereas the DNA furnished D and trimming. The sample lists 250,000 to 300,000 clones, 80% to 90% occurring once. This clone has only a few counts. Individuals aged about 18 to 90 years were recruited from 20 to 25 US areas. In assigning cohorts, the study relied on participant-reported clinical history.

Sequencing was carried out using PBMCs or T cells enriched from blood (not recorded which). The V call is TRBV6-4, the J call TRBJ1-5; possibly TRBD1 for D (5 bases). The TCR comes from a woman aged 45 to 65 who had been exposed to COVID-19. The CDR3 reads CASSVGGGLGPQHF. The DNA for the CDR3 is TGTGCCAGCAGTGTTGGGGGAGGTCTAGGGCCCCAGCATTTT.